The 20 T cell receptor beta chains listed next were all sequenced from one sample in a study of cytomegalovirus exposure and HLA in healthy donors. Libraries were prepared by immunoSEQ multiplex PCR; TCRdb keeps only in-frame clonotypes and omits some of them. The sample records about 200,000 clones, 70% to 85% being singletons. Sequencing was carried out using PBMCs. The receptors shown here come from a woman aged 25 to 39 in good health and CMV-seropositive.

This sequence joins TRBV5-1 and TRBJ1-5; no firm D call. Trimming shortened V by 0 bases and J by 5 bases, and 9 bases separated the two germline ends. This CDR3 is built from 14 residues. Germline assignment: CDR1 SGHRS and CDR2 YFSETQ. This CDR3 is CASSLAPTDQPQHF. CDR3 sequence (DNA): TGCGCCAGCAGCTTGGCGCCTACTGATCAGCCCCAGCATTTT.

This clone has just one count. This sequence joins TRBV14 and TRBJ1-1; 9 positions agree with TRBD1. The V gene end was trimmed by 6 bases and the J gene end by 5 bases; junction bases not matched to a gene: 7. The germline V gene encodes CDR1 SGHDN and CDR2 FVKESK. This CDR3 is 14 amino acids long. This CDR3 is CASSLTGGKTEAFF. CDR3 nucleotides: TGTGCCAGCAGTCTGACAGGGGGAAAAACTGAAGCTTTCTTT.

The chain is built from TRBV25-1 and TRBJ2-1; 11 bases are shared with TRBD2. Trimming took 5 bases from V and 1 from J; bases not matched to a gene: 4. The CDR3 extends over 16 amino acids. Germline values: CDR1 MGHDK, CDR2 SYGVNS. In DNA form, the CDR3 reads TGTGCCAGCAGTAACCCTAGCGGGGGGTCCTACAATGAGCAGTTCTTC. This codes for CASSNPSGGSYNEQFF.

The V call is TRBV5-4, the J call TRBJ2-5; TRBD1 might be the D (5 bases). This CDR3 region has 14 residues. Germline CDR1 reads SGHNT; CDR2 reads YYREEE (reference sequence). V was shortened by 5 bases and J by 1 base, with 12 bases between the two germline ends. The CDR3: CASRIIGAQETQYF. The DNA of the CDR3 is TGTGCCAGCAGAATCATTGGGGCCCAAGAGACCCAGTACTTC.

This clone occurred a few times. The chain couples TRBV29-1 to TRBJ1-2, with TRBD1 matching 9 bases. In germline, CDR1 is SQVTM, CDR2 ANQGSEA. Trimming removed 4 bases from V and 2 bases from J; junction bases left unmatched: 2. The CDR3 contains 13 residues. CDR3 sequence: CSVVQGANYGYTF. Here the CDR3 DNA reads TGCAGCGTTGTACAGGGGGCGAACTATGGCTACACCTTC.

The rearrangement uses TRBV5-1 and TRBJ2-1; D call uncertain. CDR3 size: 13 residues. The V gene's germline CDR1 is SGHRS and CDR2 YFSETQ. V was pared by 1 base and J by 6 bases, with 8 bases between. The CDR3 loop reads CASSLWQSNEQFF. The CDR3 region has the DNA TGCGCCAGCAGCTTGTGGCAATCCAATGAGCAGTTCTTC.

The chain couples TRBV9 to TRBJ2-3, with 7 positions matching TRBD1. Germline-derived CDR1 and CDR2 are SGDLS and YYNGEE. The CDR3 consists of 15 residues. V dropped 1 base and J dropped 4; count of bases not matched to a gene: 6. CDR3 nucleotides: TGTGCCAGCAGCGTATATGGGACAGCATCAGATACGCAGTATTTT. This gives the protein CASSVYGTASDTQYF.

The chain uses TRBV27 and TRBJ2-1, with D possibly TRBD2 on 6 matching bases. CDR3 length: 18 residues. Germline V gene lookup returns CDR1 MNHEY and CDR2 SMNVEV (reference sequence). Trimming left V 2 bases short and J 9 bases short, with 26 bases between. CDR3 bases: TGTGCCAGCAGTTTACGGGAGAGCATACGGAAAACTCGTGGTGAGCAGTTCTTC. As protein: CASSLRESIRKTRGEQFF.

V usage is TRBV7-3 and J usage is TRBJ1-1; D is perhaps TRBD1 (5 bases). This CDR3 comprises 15 residues. The germline gives CDR1 SGHTA, CDR2 FQGTGA. The V and J ends lost 5 bases and 4 bases respectively, with 17 bases between them. The CDR3 loop is CASSPQGGVGTEAFF. The DNA for the CDR3 is TGTGCCAGCAGCCCCCAGGGAGGGGTGGGCACTGAAGCTTTCTTT.

The rearrangement uses TRBV28 and TRBJ2-7, with TRBD2 matching 10 bases. V lost 5 bases to trimming and J lost 4 bases; unmatched junction nucleotides: 5. CDR3 length: 14 amino acids. Germline lookup yields CDR1 MDHEN and CDR2 SYDVKM. In DNA, the CDR3 is TGTGCCAGCAGTCCCCCGGGACTAGCGTACGAGCAGTACTTC. Its protein product is CASSPPGLAYEQYF.

This clone was seen only a few times. The J gene is TRBJ1-5, the V gene TRBV2; TRBD1 aligns across 7 bases. Trimming removed 6 bases from V and 6 bases from J; junction bases left unmatched: 8. Germline V gives CDR1 SNHLY, CDR2 FYNNEI. The CDR3 is made up of 14 amino acids. CDR3 nucleotides: TGTGCCAGCAGCCAAAACAGGGGAGCTCAGCCCCAGCATTTT. This codes for CASSQNRGAQPQHF.

The J gene is TRBJ2-7, the V gene TRBV18; 10 bases are shared with TRBD1. The CDR3 runs to 15 residues. Germline V lookup: CDR1 KGHSH, CDR2 LQKENI. V gave up 6 bases and J gave up 0 bases; unmatched junction bases: 5. The CDR3 DNA follows: TGTGCCAGCTCGGTCGGACAGGGGGGCTCCTACGAGCAGTACTTC. It encodes CASSVGQGGSYEQYF.

This chain uses TRBV2 with TRBJ1-5; D is unclear. The length of the CDR3 is 15 residues. Deletions cut 6 bases from V and 0 bases from J, with 12 bases between. Germline V CDR1 and CDR2: SNHLY, FYNNEI. The CDR3 is CASRIESYSNQPQHF. The CDR3 coding sequence is TGTGCCAGCAGGATTGAGTCGTATAGCAATCAGCCCCAGCATTTT.

CDR3 nucleotides: TGTGCCAGCAGGGCCGGGACTAGCGGGATTAATGAGCAGTTCTTC. Protein product: CASRAGTSGINEQFF. The rearrangement links TRBV28 to TRBJ2-1; 13 bases are shared with TRBD2. The CDR3 has 15 amino acids. Per the germline V gene, CDR1 is MDHEN and CDR2 is SYDVKM. V lost 6 bases to trimming and J lost 7 bases; unmatched junction nucleotides: 6.

The chain has TRBV20-1 and TRBJ2-7; tentative D call: TRBD1 (5 bases). V was cut by 3 bases and J by 4 bases, with 7 bases left in between. CDR3 length: 11 residues. Looked up from germline, CDR1 is DFQATT and CDR2 is SNEGSKA (reference sequence). CDR3 in DNA: TGCAGTGCTAGCGACAGATACGAGCAGTACTTC. It yields the protein CSASDRYEQYF.

The gene calls are TRBV28 and TRBJ2-7; D is perhaps TRBD1 (5 bases). The V gene's germline CDR1 is MDHEN and CDR2 SYDVKM. CDR3 size: 17 residues. Trimming removed 10 bases from V and 9 bases from J, with 34 bases in between. This CDR3 is CATPNLQALSVYQGQYF. The DNA for the CDR3 is TGTGCCACCCCAAACCTACAGGCACTTTCAGTCTATCAGGGGCAGTACTTC.

This clone appeared once. The CDR3 reads CASSELGAGEKLFF. The CDR3 region has the DNA TGTGCCAGCAGTGAATTAGGGGCTGGTGAAAAACTGTTTTTT. This chain links TRBV6-1 with TRBJ1-4; possible D gene TRBD1, 5 bases. The CDR3 length is 14 residues. The V end lost 2 bases, the J end lost 7 bases, and 11 bases lay between the germline ends. Germline V gene sequence: CDR1 MNHNS, CDR2 SASEGT.

The genes are TRBV6-5 and TRBJ2-3; 7 bases map to TRBD1. V lost 4 bases, J lost 1 base, and 5 bases stayed unmatched. The length of the CDR3 is 15 residues. CDR1 is MNHEY and CDR2 is SVGAGI in the germline V gene. In nucleotides, the CDR3 is TGTGCCAGCAGTTCTCACAGGGGCGGCACAGATACGCAGTATTTT. This gives the protein CASSSHRGGTDTQYF.

V gene TRBV4-1 combines with J gene TRBJ2-7; tentative D call: TRBD1 (7 bases). The CDR3 is made up of 15 amino acids. The ends were cut back, 5 bases at V and 4 bases at J, with 18 bases in the middle. Looked up from germline, CDR1 is MGHRA and CDR2 is YSYEKL. The CDR3 DNA reads as TGCGCCAGCAGCAAGCTCAGGGGGGCGTCTTACGAGCAGTACTTC. Translating it yields CASSKLRGASYEQYF.

The rearrangement joins TRBV30 to TRBJ1-2, with 7 bases identical to TRBD1. The CDR3 consists of 13 residues. J lost 6 bases, V lost 5 bases, and 9 bases had no gene match. Germline V gene sequence: CDR1 GTSNPN, CDR2 SVGIG (reference sequence). This CDR3 is CAWAQGVLDGYTF. CDR3 coding DNA: TGTGCCTGGGCTCAGGGGGTTCTGGATGGCTACACCTTC.